The TCR beta chain described here comes from a study of naive and memory T cell subsets. An equimolar mix of two oligonucleotides served as the beta constant-region primer for TRBC1 and TRBC2. TCRdb passed the UMI-ligation and nested PCR reads through MiXCR, listing each CDR3 protein once. The sample carries 89,000 or so distinct CDR3 sequences, around 13% recorded once. About this clonotype: Its antigen is not identified.

Study-wide results and limits: Over 85% of naive TCR sequences appeared only once, unlike memory subsets. In CD4 and CD8 cells, diversity dropped from naive through EMRA.

This CDR3 region has 13 residues. Trimming left V 4 bases short and J 0 bases short, with 7 bases between. Germline CDR1 SGHRS, CDR2 YFSETQ. Cells stained for CD3, CD4, CD8, CD45RA and CD27 were sorted into four subsets. The chain combines TRBV5-1 with TRBJ1-1; no firm D call. The receptor was derived from a human donor in good health. The sample taken for sequencing was central memory CD4+ T cells from blood. CDR3 sequence reads: CASSTQMNTEAFF. The CDR3 DNA sequence: TGCGCCAGCAGCACTCAGATGAACACTGAAGCTTTCTTT.